A single T cell receptor beta chain is shown here with its context. What it binds is not known. This sample includes further DNA sequences coding for the same CDR3. In each case, RNA was isolated and then reverse transcribed into cDNA as the sequencing template. The method was immunoSEQ multiplex PCR; TCRdb's version includes in-frame clones alone and lacks a portion of them. The table lists around 300,000 clones, about 62% of them singletons. The data were obtained in a study of CD8+ T cells in alopecia areata. Study-level results: Scalp and blood retained many expanded lesional clones during tofacitinib.

Trimming removed 0 bases from V and 1 base from J; junction bases left unmatched: 0. In germline, CDR1 is SGDLS, CDR2 YYNGEE. This CDR3 is 15 amino acids long. The treatment is: oral pan-JAK inhibitor, 5-10 mg twice daily. The clonotype comes from a human donor with alopecia areata. The rearrangement uses TRBV9 and TRBJ2-3, with 9 bases identical to TRBD2. The sequences come from CD4+ T cells sorted from blood, collected at approximately week 52, from a patient treated with tofacitinib. The CDR3 sequence is CASSVVAGGTDTQYF. For the CDR3, the DNA is TGTGCCAGCAGCGTAGTAGCGGGGGGCACAGATACGCAGTATTTT.